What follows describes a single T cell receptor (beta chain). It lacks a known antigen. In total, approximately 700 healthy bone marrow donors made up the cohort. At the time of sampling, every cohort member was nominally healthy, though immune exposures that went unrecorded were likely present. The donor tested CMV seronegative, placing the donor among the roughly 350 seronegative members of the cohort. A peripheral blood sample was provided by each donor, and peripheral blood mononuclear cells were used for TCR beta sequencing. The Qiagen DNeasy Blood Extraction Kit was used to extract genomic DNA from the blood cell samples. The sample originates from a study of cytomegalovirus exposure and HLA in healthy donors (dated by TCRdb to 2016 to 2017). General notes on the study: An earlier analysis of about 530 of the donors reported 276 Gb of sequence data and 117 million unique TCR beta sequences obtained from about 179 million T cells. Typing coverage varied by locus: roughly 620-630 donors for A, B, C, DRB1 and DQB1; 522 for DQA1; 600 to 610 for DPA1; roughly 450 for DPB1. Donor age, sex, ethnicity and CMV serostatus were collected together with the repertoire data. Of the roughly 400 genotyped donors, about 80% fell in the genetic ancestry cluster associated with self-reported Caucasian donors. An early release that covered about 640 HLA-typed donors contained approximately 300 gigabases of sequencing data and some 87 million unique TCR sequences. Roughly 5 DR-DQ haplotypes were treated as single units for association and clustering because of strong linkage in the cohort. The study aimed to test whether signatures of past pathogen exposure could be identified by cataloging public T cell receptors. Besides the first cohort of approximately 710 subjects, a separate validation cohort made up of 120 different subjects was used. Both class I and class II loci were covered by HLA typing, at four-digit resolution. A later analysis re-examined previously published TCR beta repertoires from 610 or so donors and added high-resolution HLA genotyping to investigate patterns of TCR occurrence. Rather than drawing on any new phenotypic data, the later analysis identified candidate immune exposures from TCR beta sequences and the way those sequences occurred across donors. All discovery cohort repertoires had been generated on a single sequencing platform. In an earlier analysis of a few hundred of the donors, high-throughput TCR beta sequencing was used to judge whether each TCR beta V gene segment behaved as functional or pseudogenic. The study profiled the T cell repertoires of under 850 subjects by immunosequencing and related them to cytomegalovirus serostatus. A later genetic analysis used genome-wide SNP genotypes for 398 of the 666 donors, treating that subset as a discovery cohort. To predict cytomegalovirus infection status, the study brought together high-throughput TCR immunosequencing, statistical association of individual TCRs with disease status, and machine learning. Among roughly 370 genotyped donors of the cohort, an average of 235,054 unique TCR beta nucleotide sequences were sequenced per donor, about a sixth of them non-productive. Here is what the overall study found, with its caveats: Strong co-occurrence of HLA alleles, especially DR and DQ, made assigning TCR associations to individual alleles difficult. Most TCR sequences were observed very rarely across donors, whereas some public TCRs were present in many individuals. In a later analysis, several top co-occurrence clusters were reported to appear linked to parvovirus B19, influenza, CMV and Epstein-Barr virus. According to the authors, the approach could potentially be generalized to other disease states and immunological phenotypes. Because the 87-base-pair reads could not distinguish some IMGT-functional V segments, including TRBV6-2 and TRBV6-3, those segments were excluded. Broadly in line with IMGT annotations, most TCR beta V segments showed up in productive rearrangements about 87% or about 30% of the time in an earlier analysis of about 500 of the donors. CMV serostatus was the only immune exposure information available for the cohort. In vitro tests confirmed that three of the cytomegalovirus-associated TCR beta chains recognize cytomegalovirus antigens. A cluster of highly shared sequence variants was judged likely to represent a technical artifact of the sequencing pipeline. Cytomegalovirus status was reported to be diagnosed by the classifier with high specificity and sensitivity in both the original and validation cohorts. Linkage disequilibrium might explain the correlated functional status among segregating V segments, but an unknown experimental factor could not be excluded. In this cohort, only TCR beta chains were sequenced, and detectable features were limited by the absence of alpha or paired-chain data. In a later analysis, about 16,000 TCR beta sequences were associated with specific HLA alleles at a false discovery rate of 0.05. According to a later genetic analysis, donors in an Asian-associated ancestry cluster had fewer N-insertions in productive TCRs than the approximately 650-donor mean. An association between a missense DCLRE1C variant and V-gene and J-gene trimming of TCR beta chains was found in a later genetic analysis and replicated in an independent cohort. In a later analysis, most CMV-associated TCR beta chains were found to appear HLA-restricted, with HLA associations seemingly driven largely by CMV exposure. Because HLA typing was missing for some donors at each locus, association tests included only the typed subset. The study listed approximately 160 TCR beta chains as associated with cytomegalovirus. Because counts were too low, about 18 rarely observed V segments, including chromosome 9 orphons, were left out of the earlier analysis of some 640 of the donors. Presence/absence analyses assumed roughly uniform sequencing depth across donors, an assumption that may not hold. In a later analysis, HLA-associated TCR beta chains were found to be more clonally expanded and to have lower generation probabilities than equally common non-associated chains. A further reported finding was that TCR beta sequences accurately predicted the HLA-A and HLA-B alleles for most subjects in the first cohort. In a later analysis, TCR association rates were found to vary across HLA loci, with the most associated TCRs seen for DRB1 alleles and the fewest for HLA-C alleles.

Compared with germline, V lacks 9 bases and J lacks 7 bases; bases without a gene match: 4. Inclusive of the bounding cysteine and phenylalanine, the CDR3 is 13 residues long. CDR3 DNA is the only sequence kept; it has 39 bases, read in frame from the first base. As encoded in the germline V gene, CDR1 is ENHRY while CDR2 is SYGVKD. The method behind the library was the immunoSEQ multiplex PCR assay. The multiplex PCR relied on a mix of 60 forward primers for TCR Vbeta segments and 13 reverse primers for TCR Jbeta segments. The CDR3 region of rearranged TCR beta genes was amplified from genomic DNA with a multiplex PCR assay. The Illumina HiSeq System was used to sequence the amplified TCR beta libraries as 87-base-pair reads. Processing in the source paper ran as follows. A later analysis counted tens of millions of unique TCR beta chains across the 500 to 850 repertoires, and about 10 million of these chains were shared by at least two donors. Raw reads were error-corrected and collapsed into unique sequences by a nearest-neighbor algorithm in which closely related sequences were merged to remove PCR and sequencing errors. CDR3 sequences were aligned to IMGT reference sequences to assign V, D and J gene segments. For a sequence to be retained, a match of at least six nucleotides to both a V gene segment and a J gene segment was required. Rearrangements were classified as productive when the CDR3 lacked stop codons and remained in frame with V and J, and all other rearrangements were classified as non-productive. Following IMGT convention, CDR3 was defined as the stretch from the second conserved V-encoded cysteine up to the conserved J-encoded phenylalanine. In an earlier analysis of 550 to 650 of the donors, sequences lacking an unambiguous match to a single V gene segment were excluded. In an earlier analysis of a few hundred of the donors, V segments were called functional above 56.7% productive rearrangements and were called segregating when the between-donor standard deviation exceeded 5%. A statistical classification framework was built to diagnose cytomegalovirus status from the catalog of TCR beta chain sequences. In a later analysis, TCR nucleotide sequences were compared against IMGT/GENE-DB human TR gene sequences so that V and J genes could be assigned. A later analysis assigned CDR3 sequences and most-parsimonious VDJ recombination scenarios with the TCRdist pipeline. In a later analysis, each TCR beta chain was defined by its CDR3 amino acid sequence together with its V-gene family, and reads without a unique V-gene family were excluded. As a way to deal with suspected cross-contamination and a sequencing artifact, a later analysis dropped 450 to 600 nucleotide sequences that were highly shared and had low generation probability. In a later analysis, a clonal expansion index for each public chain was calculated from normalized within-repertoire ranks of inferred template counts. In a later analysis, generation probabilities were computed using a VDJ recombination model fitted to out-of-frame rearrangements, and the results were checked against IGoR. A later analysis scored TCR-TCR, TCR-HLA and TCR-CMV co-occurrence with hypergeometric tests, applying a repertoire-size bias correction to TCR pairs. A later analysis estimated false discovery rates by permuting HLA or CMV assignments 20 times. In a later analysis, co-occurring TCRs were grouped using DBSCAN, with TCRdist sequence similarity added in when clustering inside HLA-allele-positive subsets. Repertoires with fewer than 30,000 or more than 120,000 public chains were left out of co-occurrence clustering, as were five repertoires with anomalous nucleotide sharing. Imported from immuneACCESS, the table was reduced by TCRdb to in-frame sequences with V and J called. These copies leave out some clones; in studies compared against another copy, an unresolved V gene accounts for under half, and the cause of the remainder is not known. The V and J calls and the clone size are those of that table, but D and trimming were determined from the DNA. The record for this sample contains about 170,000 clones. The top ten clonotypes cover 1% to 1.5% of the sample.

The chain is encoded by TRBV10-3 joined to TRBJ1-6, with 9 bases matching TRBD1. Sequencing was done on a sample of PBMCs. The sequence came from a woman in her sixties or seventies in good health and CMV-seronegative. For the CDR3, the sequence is CAMGTGWNSPLHF. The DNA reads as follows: TGTGCCATGGGGACAGGGTGGAATTCACCCCTCCACTTT.